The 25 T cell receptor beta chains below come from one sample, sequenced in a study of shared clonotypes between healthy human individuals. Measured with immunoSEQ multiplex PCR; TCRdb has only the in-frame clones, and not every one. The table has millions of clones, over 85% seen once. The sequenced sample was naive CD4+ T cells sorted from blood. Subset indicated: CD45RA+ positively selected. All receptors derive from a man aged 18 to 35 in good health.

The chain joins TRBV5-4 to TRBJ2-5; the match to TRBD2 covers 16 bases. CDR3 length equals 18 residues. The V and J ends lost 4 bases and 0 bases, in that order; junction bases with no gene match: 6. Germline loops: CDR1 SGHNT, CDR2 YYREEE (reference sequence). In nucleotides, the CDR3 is TGTGCCAGCAGCCCACCGGGACTAGCGGGAGGGTACCAAGAGACCCAGTACTTC. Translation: CASSPPGLAGGYQETQYF.

The CDR3 spells CASSPDRGLNYGYTF. In DNA, the CDR3 is TGCGCCAGCAGCCCCGACAGGGGCCTTAACTATGGCTACACCTTC. The chain links TRBV4-1 to TRBJ1-2; TRBD1 agrees at 8 bases. V gave up 4 bases and J gave up 1 base; unmatched junction bases: 5. The length of the CDR3 is 15 residues. Germline CDR1 MGHRA, CDR2 YSYEKL.

DNA for the CDR3: TGTGCCACCAGGGACCGTCCTCCTAGCTCCTATAATTCACCCCTCCACTTT. As protein: CATRDRPPSSYNSPLHF. The chain links TRBV2 to TRBJ1-6; a possible D gene is TRBD1 (5 bases). The CDR3 contains 17 residues. The V gene's germline CDR1 is SNHLY and CDR2 FYNNEI. The V gene lost 10 bases and the J gene lost 0 bases, with 19 bases spanning the gap.

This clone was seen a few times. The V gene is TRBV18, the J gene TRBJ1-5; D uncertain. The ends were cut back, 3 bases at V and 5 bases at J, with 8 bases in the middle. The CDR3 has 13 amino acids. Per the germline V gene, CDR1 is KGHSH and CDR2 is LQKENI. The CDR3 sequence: CASSPTADQPQHF. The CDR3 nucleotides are TGTGCCAGCTCACCTACAGCTGATCAGCCCCAGCATTTT.

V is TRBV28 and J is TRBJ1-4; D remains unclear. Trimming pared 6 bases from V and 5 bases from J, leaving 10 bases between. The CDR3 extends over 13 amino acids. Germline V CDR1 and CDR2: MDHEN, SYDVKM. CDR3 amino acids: CASRWGGNEKLFF. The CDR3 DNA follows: TGTGCCAGCAGATGGGGAGGGAATGAAAAACTGTTTTTT.

CDR3 in amino acids: CAWSNFDRGTEAFF. In DNA, the CDR3 is TGTGCCTGGAGTAACTTCGACAGGGGCACTGAAGCTTTCTTT. V is TRBV30 and J is TRBJ1-1, with 8 bases aligning to TRBD1. Trimming cost V 2 bases and J 4 bases; bases outside gene matches: 6. There are 14 residues in the CDR3. CDR1 GTSNPN and CDR2 SVGIG come from the germline V gene (reference sequence).

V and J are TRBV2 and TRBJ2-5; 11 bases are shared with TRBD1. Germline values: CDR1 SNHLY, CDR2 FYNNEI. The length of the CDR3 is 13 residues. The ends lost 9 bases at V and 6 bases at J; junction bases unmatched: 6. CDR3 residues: CASRTGGSQTQYF. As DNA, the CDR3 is TGTGCCAGTCGGACAGGGGGCAGTCAGACCCAGTACTTC.

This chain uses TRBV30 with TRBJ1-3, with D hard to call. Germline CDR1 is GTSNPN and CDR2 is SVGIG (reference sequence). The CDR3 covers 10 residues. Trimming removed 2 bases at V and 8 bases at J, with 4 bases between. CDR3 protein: CAWSRDTIYF. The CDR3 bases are TGTGCCTGGAGTCGGGACACCATATATTTT.

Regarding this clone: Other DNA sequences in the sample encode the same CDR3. This CDR3 reads CASSLAGGGNQPQHF. The CDR3 DNA is TGCGCCAGCAGCTTGGCCGGTGGAGGCAATCAGCCCCAGCATTTT. V is TRBV5-1 and J is TRBJ1-5; D unclear. The CDR3 contains 15 residues. CDR1 and CDR2 from the germline V gene are SGHRS and YFSETQ. Trimming stripped 0 bases from V and 2 bases from J, with 9 bases between.

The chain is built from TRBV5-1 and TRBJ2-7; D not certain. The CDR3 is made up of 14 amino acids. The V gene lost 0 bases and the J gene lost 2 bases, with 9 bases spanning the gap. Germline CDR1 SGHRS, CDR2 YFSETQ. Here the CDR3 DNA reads TGCGCCAGCAGCTTGGCGGCAGAACCCTACGAGCAGTACTTC. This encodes CASSLAAEPYEQYF.

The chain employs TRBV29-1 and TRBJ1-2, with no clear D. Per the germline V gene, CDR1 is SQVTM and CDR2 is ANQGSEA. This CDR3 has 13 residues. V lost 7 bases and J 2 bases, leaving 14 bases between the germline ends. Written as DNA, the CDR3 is TGCAGCGCTACGACCGGACGGAACTATGGCTACACCTTC. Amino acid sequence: CSATTGRNYGYTF.

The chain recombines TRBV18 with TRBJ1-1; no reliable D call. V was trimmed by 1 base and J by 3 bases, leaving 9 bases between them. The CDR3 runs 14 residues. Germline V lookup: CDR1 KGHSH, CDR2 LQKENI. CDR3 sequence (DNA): TGTGCCAGCTCACCACTCCCGGGTGACACTGAAGCTTTCTTT. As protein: CASSPLPGDTEAFF.

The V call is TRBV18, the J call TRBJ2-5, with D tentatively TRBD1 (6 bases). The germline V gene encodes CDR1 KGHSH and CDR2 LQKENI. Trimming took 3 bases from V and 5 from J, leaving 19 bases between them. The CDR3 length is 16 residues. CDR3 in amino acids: CASSPVLGAVGETQYF. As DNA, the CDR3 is TGTGCCAGCTCACCTGTGTTGGGGGCTGTCGGGGAGACCCAGTACTTC. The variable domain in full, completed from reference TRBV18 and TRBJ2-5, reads NAGVMQNPRHLVRRRGQEARLRCSPMKGHSHVYWYRQLPEEGLKFMVYLQKENIIDESGMPKERFSAEFPKEGPSILRIQQVVRGDSAAYFCASSPVLGAVGETQYFGPGTRLLVL.

CDR3 residues: CASSSPDRANTEAFF. In DNA, the CDR3 is TGTGCCAGCAGCTCCCCGGACAGGGCGAACACTGAAGCTTTCTTT. The chain couples TRBV5-4 to TRBJ1-1, with 8 bases fitting TRBD1. V was clipped by 3 bases and J by 1 base; unmatched bases: 5. The CDR3 contains 15 residues. Germline lookup yields CDR1 SGHNT and CDR2 YYREEE (reference sequence).

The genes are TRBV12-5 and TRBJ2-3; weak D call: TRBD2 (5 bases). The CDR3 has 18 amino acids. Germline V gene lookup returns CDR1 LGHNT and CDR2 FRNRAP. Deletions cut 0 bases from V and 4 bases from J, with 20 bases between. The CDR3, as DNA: TGTGCTAGTGGTTTGGTAGGTAAGAGACGGTTGGGAGCAGATACGCAGTATTTT. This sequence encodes CASGLVGKRRLGADTQYF.

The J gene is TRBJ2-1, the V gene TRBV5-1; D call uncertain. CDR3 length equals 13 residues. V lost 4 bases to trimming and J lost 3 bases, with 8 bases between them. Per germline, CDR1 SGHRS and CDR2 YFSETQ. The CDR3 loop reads CASSQELYNEQFF. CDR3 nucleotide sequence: TGCGCCAGCAGCCAGGAACTCTACAATGAGCAGTTCTTC. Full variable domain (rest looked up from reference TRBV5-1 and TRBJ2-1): KAGVTQTPRYLIKTRGQQVTLSCSPISGHRSVSWYQQTPGQGLQFLFEYFSETQRNKGNFPGRFSGRQFSNSRSEMNVSTLELGDSALYLCASSQELYNEQFFGPGTRLTVL.

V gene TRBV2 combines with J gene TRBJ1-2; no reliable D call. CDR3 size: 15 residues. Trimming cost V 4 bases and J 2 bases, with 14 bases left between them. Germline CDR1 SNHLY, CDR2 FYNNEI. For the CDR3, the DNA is TGTGCCAGCAGTGGGGCGAAGGGTGACAACTATGGCTACACCTTC. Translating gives CASSGAKGDNYGYTF.

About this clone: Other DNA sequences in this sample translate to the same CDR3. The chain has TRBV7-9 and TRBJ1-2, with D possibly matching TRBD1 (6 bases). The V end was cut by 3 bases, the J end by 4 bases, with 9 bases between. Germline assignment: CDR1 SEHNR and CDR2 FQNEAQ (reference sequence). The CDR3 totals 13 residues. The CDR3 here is CASSFSGAYGYTF. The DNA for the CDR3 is TGTGCCAGCAGCTTTTCAGGGGCCTATGGCTACACCTTC. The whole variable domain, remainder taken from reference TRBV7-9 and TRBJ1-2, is DTGVSQNPRHKITKRGQNVTFRCDPISEHNRLYWYRQTLGQGPEFLTYFQNEAQLEKSRLLSDRFSAERPKGSFSTLEIQRTEQGDSAMYLCASSFSGAYGYTFGSGTRLTVV.

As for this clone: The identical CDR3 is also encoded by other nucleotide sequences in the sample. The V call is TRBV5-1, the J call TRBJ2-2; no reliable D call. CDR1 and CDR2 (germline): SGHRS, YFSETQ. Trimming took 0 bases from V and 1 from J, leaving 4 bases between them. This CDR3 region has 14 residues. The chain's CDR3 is CASSLDVNTGELFF. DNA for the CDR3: TGCGCCAGCAGCTTGGATGTGAACACCGGGGAGCTGTTTTTT.

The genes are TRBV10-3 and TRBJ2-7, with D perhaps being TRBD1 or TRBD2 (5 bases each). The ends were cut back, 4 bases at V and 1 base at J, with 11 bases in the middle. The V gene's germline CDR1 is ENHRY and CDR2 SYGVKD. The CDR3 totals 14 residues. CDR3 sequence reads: CAISGGEISYEQYF. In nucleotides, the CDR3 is TGTGCCATCAGTGGAGGGGAAATATCCTACGAGCAGTACTTC.

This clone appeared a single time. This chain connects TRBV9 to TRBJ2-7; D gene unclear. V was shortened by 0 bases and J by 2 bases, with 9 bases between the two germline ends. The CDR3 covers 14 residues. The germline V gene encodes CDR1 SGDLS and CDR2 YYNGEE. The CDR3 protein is CASSVGQTPYEQYF. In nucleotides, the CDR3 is TGTGCCAGCAGCGTAGGTCAGACCCCCTACGAGCAGTACTTC.

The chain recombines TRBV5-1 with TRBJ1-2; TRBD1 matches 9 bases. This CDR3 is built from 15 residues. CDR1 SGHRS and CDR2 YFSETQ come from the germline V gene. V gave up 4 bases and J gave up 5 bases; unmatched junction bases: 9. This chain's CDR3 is CASSNLGQGIYGYTF. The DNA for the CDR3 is TGCGCCAGCAGCAATTTAGGACAGGGGATTTATGGCTACACCTTC.

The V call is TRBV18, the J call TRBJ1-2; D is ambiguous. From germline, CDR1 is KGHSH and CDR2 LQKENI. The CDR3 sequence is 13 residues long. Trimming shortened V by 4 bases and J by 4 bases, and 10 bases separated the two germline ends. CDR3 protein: CASSRRQAYGYTF. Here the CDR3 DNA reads TGTGCCAGCTCACGCCGGCAGGCCTATGGCTACACCTTC. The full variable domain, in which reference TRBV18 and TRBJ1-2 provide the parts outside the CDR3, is NAGVMQNPRHLVRRRGQEARLRCSPMKGHSHVYWYRQLPEEGLKFMVYLQKENIIDESGMPKERFSAEFPKEGPSILRIQQVVRGDSAAYFCASSRRQAYGYTFGSGTRLTVV.

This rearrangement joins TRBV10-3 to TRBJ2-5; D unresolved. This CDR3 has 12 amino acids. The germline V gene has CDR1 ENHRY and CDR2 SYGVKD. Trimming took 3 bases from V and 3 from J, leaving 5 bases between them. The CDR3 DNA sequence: TGTGCCATCAGTGACCTAAAAGAGACCCAGTACTTC. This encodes CAISDLKETQYF.

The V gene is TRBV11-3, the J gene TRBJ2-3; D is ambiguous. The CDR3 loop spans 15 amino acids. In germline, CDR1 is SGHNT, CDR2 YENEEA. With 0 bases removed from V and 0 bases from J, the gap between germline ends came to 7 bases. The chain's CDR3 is CASSLEGTSTDTQYF. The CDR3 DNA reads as TGTGCCAGCAGCTTAGAGGGCACGAGCACAGATACGCAGTATTTT.